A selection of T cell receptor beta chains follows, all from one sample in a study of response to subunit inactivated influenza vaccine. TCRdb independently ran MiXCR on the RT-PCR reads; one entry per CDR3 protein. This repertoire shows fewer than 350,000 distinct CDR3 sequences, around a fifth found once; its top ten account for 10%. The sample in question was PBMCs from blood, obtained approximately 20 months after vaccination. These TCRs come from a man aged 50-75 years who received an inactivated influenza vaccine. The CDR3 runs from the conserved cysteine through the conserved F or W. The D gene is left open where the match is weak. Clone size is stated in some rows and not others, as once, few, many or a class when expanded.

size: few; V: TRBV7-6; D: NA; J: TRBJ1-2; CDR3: CASSLGGVSAMWGYTF; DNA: TGTGCCAGCAGCTTAGGGGGGGTGTCCGCGATGTGGGGCTACACCTTC
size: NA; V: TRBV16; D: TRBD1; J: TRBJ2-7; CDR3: CASSQRTWDSYEQYF; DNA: TGTGCCAGCAGCCAACGGACGTGGGACAGTTACGAGCAGTACTTC
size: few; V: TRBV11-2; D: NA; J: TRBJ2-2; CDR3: CASSRGRTNTGELFF; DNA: TGTGCCAGCAGCCGCGGACGTACGAACACCGGGGAGCTGTTTTTT
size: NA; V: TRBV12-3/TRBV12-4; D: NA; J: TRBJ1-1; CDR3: CASSLDGSASEAFF; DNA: TGTGCCAGCAGTTTAGATGGTTCGGCCTCTGAAGCTTTCTTT
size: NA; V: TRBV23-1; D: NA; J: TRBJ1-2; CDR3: CASSQSRTYYGYTF; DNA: TGCGCCAGCAGTCAATCGAGGACCTACTATGGCTACACCTTC
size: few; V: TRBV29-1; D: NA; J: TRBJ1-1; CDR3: CSVGRGGTEAFF; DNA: TGCAGCGTGGGGCGTGGGGGCACTGAAGCTTTCTTT
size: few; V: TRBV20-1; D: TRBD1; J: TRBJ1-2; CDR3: CSARARGRSSNYGYTF; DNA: TGCAGTGCTAGAGCCAGGGGGCGGTCGTCTAACTATGGCTACACCTTC
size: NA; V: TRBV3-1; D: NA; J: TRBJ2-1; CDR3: CASRGVSEQFF; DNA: TGTGCCAGCCGAGGGGTTAGTGAGCAGTTCTTC
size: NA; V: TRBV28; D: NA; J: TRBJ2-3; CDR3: CVSSLGGFWPSTGDTQYF; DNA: TGTGTCAGCAGTTTAGGAGGGTTTTGGCCCAGCACCGGAGATACGCAGTATTTT
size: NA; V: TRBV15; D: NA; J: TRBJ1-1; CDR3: CATSRDTFNTEAFF; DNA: TGTGCCACCAGCAGAGACACGTTTAACACTGAAGCTTTCTTT
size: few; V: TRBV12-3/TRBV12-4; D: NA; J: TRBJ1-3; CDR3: CASSSTGLGGNTIYF; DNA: TGTGCCAGCAGCTCAACAGGGCTAGGAGGAAACACCATATATTTT
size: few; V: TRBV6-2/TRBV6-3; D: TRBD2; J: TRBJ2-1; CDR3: CASGLGPRDEQFF; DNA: TGTGCCAGCGGACTAGGGCCCCGGGATGAGCAGTTCTTC
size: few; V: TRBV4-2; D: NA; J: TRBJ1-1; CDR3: CASSQGYALSGEAFF; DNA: TGTGCCAGCAGCCAAGGATACGCCTTGTCAGGTGAAGCTTTCTTT
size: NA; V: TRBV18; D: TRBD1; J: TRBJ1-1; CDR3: CASSTRDRGIGNTEAFF; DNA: TGTGCCAGCTCAACCCGGGACAGGGGAATAGGGAACACTGAAGCTTTCTTT
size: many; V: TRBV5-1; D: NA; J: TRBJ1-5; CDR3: CASSLVGEGQPQHF; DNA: TGCGCCAGCAGCTTGGTCGGAGAGGGTCAGCCCCAGCATTTT
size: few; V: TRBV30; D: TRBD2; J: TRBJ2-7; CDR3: CAWSVTGGLDEQYF; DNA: TGTGCCTGGAGTGTGACGGGAGGTTTGGACGAGCAGTACTTC
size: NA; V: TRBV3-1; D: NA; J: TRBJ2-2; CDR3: CASSHHTGELFF; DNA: TGTGCCAGCAGCCATCACACCGGGGAGCTGTTTTTT
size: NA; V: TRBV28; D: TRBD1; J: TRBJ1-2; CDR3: CASSPRQGYGYTF; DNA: TGTGCCAGCAGTCCCCGACAGGGGTATGGCTACACCTTC
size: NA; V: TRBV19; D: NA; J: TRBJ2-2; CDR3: CASKIAANTGELFF; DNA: TGTGCCAGTAAAATCGCAGCGAACACCGGGGAGCTGTTTTTT
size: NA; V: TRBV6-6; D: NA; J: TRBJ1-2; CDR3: CASSPVQYGYTF; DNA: TGTGCCAGCAGTCCGGTCCAATATGGCTACACCTTC
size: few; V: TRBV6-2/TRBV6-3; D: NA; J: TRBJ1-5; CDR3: CASSYGGTYSNQPQHF; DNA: TGTGCCAGCAGTTATGGAGGGACCTATAGCAATCAGCCCCAGCATTTT
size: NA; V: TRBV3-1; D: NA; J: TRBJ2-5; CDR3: CASSPQSGTPRAQYF; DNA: TGTGCCAGCAGCCCGCAGTCCGGGACTCCTAGGGCCCAGTACTTC
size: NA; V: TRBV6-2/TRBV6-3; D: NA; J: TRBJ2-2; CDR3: CASSYPGLLLGLNTWELFF; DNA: TGTGCCAGCAGTTATCCCGGACTTTTATTGGGCCTTAATACATGGGAGCTGTTTTTT
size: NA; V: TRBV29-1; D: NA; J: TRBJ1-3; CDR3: CSVVLWGSGNTIYF; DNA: TGCAGCGTTGTCCTGTGGGGATCTGGAAACACCATATATTTT
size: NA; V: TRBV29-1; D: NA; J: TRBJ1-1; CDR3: CSVAARSYEAFF; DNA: TGCAGCGTTGCCGCTAGATCGTATGAAGCTTTCTTT
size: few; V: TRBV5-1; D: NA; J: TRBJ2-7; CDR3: CASSLTRDSYEQYF; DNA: TGCGCCAGCAGCTTGACACGAGACTCCTACGAGCAGTACTTC
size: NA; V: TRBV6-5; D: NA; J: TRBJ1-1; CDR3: CASSYSMGSSGNTEAFF; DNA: TGTGCCAGCAGTTACTCGATGGGGTCGAGTGGGAACACTGAAGCTTTCTTT
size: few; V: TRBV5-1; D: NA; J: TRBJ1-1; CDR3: CASSSQGIEAFF; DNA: TGCGCCAGCAGCTCCCAGGGTATTGAAGCTTTCTTT
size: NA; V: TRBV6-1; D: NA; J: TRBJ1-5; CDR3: CASSEATTAQGRPQHF; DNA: TGTGCCAGCAGTGAAGCCACCACTGCTCAGGGGCGGCCCCAGCATTTT
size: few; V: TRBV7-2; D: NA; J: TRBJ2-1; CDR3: CASSLAFGGSSYNEQFF; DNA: TGTGCCAGCAGCTTAGCGTTCGGGGGTAGCTCCTACAATGAGCAGTTCTTC
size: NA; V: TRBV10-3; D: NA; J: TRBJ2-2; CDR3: CAISEGGTGELFF; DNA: TGTGCCATCAGTGAAGGGGGGACCGGGGAGCTGTTTTTT
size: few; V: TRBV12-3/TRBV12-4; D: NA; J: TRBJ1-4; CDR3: CASSFQGPLFF; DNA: TGTGCCAGCAGTTTTCAGGGGCCACTGTTTTTT
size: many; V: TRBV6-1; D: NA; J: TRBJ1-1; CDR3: CASSDAKRTEAFF; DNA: TGTGCCAGCAGTGATGCAAAGAGAACAGAAGCTTTCTTT
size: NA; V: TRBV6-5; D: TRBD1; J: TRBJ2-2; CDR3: CASSYKTGDTGELFF; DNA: TGTGCCAGCAGTTACAAGACAGGGGACACCGGGGAGCTGTTTTTT
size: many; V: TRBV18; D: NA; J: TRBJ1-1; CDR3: CASSPLMNTEAFF; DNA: TGTGCCAGCTCACCACTGATGAACACTGAAGCTTTCTTT
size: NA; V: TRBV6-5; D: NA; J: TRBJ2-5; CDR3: CASSYGGGIGETQYF; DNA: TGTGCCAGCAGTTACGGCGGAGGGATCGGAGAGACCCAGTACTTC
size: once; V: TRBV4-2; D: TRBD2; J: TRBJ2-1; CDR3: CASSPPGAGVNEQFF; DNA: TGTGCCAGCAGCCCCCCCGGGGCGGGGGTTAATGAGCAGTTCTTC
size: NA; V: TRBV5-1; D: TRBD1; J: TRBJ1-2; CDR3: CASSATGVEYGYTF; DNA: TGCGCCAGCAGCGCGACAGGGGTTGAGTATGGCTACACCTTC
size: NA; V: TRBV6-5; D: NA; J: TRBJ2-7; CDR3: CASSYNPLGYEQYF; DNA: TGTGCCAGCAGTTACAATCCCCTTGGCTACGAGCAGTACTTC
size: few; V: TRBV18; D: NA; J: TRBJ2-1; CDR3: CASSPPNMEGNNEQFF; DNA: TGTGCCAGCTCACCACCGAATATGGAGGGCAACAATGAGCAGTTCTTC
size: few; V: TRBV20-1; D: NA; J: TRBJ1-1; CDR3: CSAFRGAVTEAFF; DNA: TGCAGTGCCTTCCGAGGGGCGGTCACTGAAGCTTTCTTT
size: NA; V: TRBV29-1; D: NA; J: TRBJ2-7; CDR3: CSVRSGRDYEQYF; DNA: TGCAGCGTACGCTCAGGGCGGGACTACGAGCAGTACTTC
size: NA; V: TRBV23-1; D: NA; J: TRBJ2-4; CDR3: CARGSPLAKNIQYF; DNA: TGCGCCAGAGGCAGTCCACTAGCCAAAAACATTCAGTACTTC
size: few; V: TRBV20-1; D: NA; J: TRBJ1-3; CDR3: CSARESGFSGNTIYF; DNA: TGCAGTGCTAGAGAGTCAGGGTTCTCTGGAAACACCATATATTTT
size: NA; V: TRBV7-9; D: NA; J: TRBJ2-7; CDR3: CASSWGYVGYEQYF; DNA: TGTGCCAGCAGCTGGGGCTACGTGGGCTACGAGCAGTACTTC
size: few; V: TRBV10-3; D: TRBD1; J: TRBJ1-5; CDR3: CAIKNTGDQPQHF; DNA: TGTGCCATCAAGAACACAGGGGATCAGCCCCAGCATTTT
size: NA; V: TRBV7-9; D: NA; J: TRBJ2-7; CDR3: CASSSDAGYEQYF; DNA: TGTGCCAGCAGCTCGGACGCGGGCTACGAGCAGTACTTC